Following are 27 T cell receptor beta chains from one sample sequenced in a study of monozygotic twins with inflammatory bowel disease (dated 2019 in TCRdb). The receptor library was made with 5' RACE. The sequencer was an Illumina HiSeq 2500. After reprocessing by TCRdb, each CDR3 protein sequence is one entry, and no DNA is given. This sample's records show about 300,000 distinct CDR3 sequences. Jointly, the top ten make up 5.6% of the sample. Sequences were obtained from blood. The receptors derive from a human donor with ulcerative colitis or Crohn's disease, or a healthy co-twin of an affected twin (not recorded which).

The V gene is TRBV7-2, the J gene TRBJ2-1. Germline V gene data show CDR1 as SGHTA and CDR2 as FQGNSA. CDR3 length: 16 residues. The chain's CDR3 is CASTSGSPPPYNEQFF. Supplemented by reference TRBV7-2 and TRBJ2-1, the full variable domain reads GAGVSQSPSNKVTEKGKDVELRCDPISGHTALYWYRQSLGQGLEFLIYFQGNSAPDKSGLPSDRFSAERTGGSVSTLTIQRTQQEDSAVYLCASTSGSPPPYNEQFFGPGTRLTVL.

V gene TRBV6-1 combines with J gene TRBJ1-2; without DNA, the TCRdb call of TRBD1 cannot be checked. Germline V CDR1 and CDR2: MNHNS, SASEGT. The CDR3 consists of 17 residues. CDR3 protein: CASTPGTGVGFGYGYTF.

The rearrangement links TRBV7-6 to TRBJ2-2. The CDR3 has 15 residues. The germline gives CDR1 SGHVS, CDR2 FNYEAQ. The CDR3: CASSLTTITAGELFF.

The rearrangement links TRBV20-1 to TRBJ2-5; the TCRdb D gene call, TRBD2, has no DNA to confirm it. The CDR3 contains 15 residues. Germline assignment: CDR1 DFQATT and CDR2 SNEGSKA (reference sequence). The CDR3 sequence is CSARGTSGMGETQYF.

Here the CDR3 reads CASSFLKGAGNQPQHF. This chain links TRBV5-6 with TRBJ1-5; TCRdb returns TRBD1, unconfirmable since there is no DNA. This CDR3 is 16 amino acids long. Per the germline V gene, CDR1 is SGHDT and CDR2 is YYEEEE.

The chain links TRBV7-2 to TRBJ1-4. The CDR3 consists of 16 residues. The V gene's germline CDR1 is SGHTA and CDR2 FQGNSA. CDR3 region: CASSAQKQATNEKLFF.

The CDR3 sequence: CASSLRGPNQPQHF. The rearrangement joins TRBV5-5 to TRBJ1-5. Germline V lookup: CDR1 SGHKS, CDR2 YYEKEE (reference sequence). This CDR3 contains 14 residues. Full variable domain (missing parts from reference TRBV5-5 and TRBJ1-5): DAGVTQSPTHLIKTRGQQVTLRCSPISGHKSVSWYQQVLGQGPQFIFQYYEKEERGRGNFPDRFSARQFPNYSSELNVNALLLGDSALYLCASSLRGPNQPQHFGDGTRLSIL.

The chain joins TRBV7-2 to TRBJ2-3. Germline-derived CDR1 and CDR2 are SGHTA and FQGNSA. CDR3 length: 12 residues. CDR3 protein: CASSSSPDTQYF. Variable domain in full (rest from reference TRBV7-2 and TRBJ2-3): GAGVSQSPSNKVTEKGKDVELRCDPISGHTALYWYRQSLGQGLEFLIYFQGNSAPDKSGLPSDRFSAERTGGSVSTLTIQRTQQEDSAVYLCASSSSPDTQYFGPGTRLTVL.

The chain carries TRBV10-3 and TRBJ2-7; the TCRdb D gene call, TRBD1, has no DNA to confirm it. CDR1 is ENHRY and CDR2 is SYGVKD in the germline V gene. The CDR3 consists of 12 residues. The CDR3 sequence: CAISPGTVEQYF.

This chain's CDR3 is CASSPQTGINYGYTF. The chain couples TRBV7-2 to TRBJ1-2; the D gene TCRdb calls, TRBD1, cannot be checked with no DNA. The CDR3 spans 15 residues. The germline gives CDR1 SGHTA, CDR2 FQGNSA. The full variable domain, with the rest looked up from reference TRBV7-2 and TRBJ1-2, is GAGVSQSPSNKVTEKGKDVELRCDPISGHTALYWYRQSLGQGLEFLIYFQGNSAPDKSGLPSDRFSAERTGGSVSTLTIQRTQQEDSAVYLCASSPQTGINYGYTFGSGTRLTVV.

The chain combines TRBV7-8 with TRBJ2-3; absent DNA, TCRdb's TRBD1 call cannot be checked. The CDR3 is 16 amino acids. The V gene's germline CDR1 is SGHVS and CDR2 FQNEAQ. The CDR3: CASSLATTGGPDTQYF.

Considering frequency, this clonotype is medium-sized. The V call is TRBV27, the J call TRBJ2-3; TCRdb reports TRBD2, a call that lacks DNA to check it against. This CDR3 has 18 residues. Germline V CDR1 and CDR2: MNHEY, SMNVEV (reference sequence). The CDR3 loop is CASSLHLAGGLGTDTQYF.

The genes are TRBV12-3 or TRBV12-4 and TRBJ2-1. The CDR3 spans 15 residues. This chain's CDR3 is CASSLDNNGYNEQFF.

The chain couples TRBV6-1 to TRBJ2-2. Germline-derived CDR1 and CDR2 are MNHNS and SASEGT. The CDR3 spans 15 residues. CDR3 loop: CASIDGPDLTGELFF.

The V call is TRBV12-3 or TRBV12-4, the J call TRBJ2-1; TCRdb's D call of TRBD1 is untestable without DNA. This CDR3 contains 14 residues. CDR3 sequence: CASSFEGRNNEQFF.

This chain links TRBV7-9 with TRBJ2-1; no DNA is available, so the TRBD2 call from TCRdb remains unchecked. Germline CDR1 and CDR2: SEHNR and FQNEAQ (reference sequence). The CDR3 covers 16 residues. The CDR3 sequence: CASSGVTSGTYNEQFF. The entire variable domain, with the rest obtained from reference TRBV7-9 and TRBJ2-1, is as follows: DTGVSQNPRHKITKRGQNVTFRCDPISEHNRLYWYRQTLGQGPEFLTYFQNEAQLEKSRLLSDRFSAERPKGSFSTLEIQRTEQGDSAMYLCASSGVTSGTYNEQFFGPGTRLTVL.

The V and J genes are TRBV20-1 and TRBJ2-3. The CDR3 extends over 12 amino acids. CDR1 is DFQATT, CDR2 SNEGSKA, per germline (reference sequence). The CDR3 sequence is CSARSDTDTQYF.

The chain links TRBV13 to TRBJ2-7; lacking DNA, the TRBD2 call made by TCRdb goes unchecked. The CDR3 has 18 residues. Germline-derived CDR1 and CDR2 are PRHDT and FYEKMQ (reference sequence). This CDR3 reads CASSPSPPGLAGDYEQYF. Based on the CDR3 plus reference TRBV13 and TRBJ2-7, the full variable domain is AAGVIQSPRHLIKEKRETATLKCYPIPRHDTVYWYQQGPGQDPQFLISFYEKMQSDKGSIPDRFSAQQFSDYHSELNMSSLELGDSALYFCASSPSPPGLAGDYEQYFGPGTRLTVT.

The rearrangement uses TRBV7-9 and TRBJ2-3; TCRdb indicates TRBD1, and absent DNA this call remains unverified. CDR3 size: 15 residues. The V gene's germline CDR1 is SEHNR and CDR2 FQNEAQ (reference sequence). Here the CDR3 reads CASSPPGVSTDTQYF.

The gene calls are TRBV7-6 and TRBJ1-3; TCRdb reports TRBD1, a call that lacks DNA to check it against. CDR3 size: 15 residues. Germline CDR1 and CDR2: SGHVS and FNYEAQ. Here the CDR3 reads CASSSGQVSGNTIYF.

The rearrangement joins TRBV12-3 or TRBV12-4 to TRBJ2-7. There are 14 residues in the CDR3. The CDR3 loop reads CASTLAGGPSEQYF.

This chain links TRBV28 with TRBJ2-7; TCRdb's D gene call, TRBD2, goes unchecked for lack of DNA. Germline V CDR1 and CDR2: MDHEN, SYDVKM. The CDR3 runs 14 residues. The CDR3 spells CASRKRLAVYEQYF.

This sequence joins TRBV12-3 or TRBV12-4 and TRBJ2-7; TCRdb designates TRBD1, a call that cannot be tested without DNA. The CDR3 is 14 amino acids. The CDR3 loop reads CASSLTGVLNEQYF.

The rearrangement links TRBV21-1 to TRBJ2-7; TCRdb reports TRBD1, a call that lacks DNA to check it against. TRBV21-1 constitutes a pseudogene. This CDR3 has 15 amino acids. The CDR3 sequence: CTSKPEQGATCEQYF.

This sequence joins TRBV9 and TRBJ2-3; with no DNA, the TCRdb D assignment of TRBD2 cannot be verified. CDR1 and CDR2 (germline): SGDLS, YYNGEE. The CDR3 consists of 16 residues. CDR3 residues: CASSVTAGGLTDTQYF.

The rearrangement uses TRBV5-6 and TRBJ2-7; TCRdb proposes TRBD2, but this gene call is untestable without DNA. CDR1 and CDR2 from the germline V gene are SGHDT and YYEEEE. The CDR3 loop spans 14 amino acids. The CDR3 region is CASSIAGSSYEQYF. Based on the CDR3 plus reference TRBV5-6 and TRBJ2-7, the full variable domain is DAGVTQSPTHLIKTRGQQVTLRCSPKSGHDTVSWYQQALGQGPQFIFQYYEEEERQRGNFPDRFSGHQFPNYSSELNVNALLLGDSALYLCASSIAGSSYEQYFGPGTRLTVT.

The chain combines TRBV7-2 with TRBJ2-1; TCRdb lists TRBD2, though no DNA is available to test this call. Per germline, CDR1 SGHTA and CDR2 FQGNSA. This CDR3 comprises 16 residues. This CDR3 reads CASSSQKTRLAGQQFF.